This note documents a single T cell receptor (beta chain) sequence. Germline CDR1 reads SNHLY; CDR2 reads FYNNEI. The length of the CDR3 is 13 residues. Deletions cut 7 bases from V and 7 bases from J, with 16 bases between. These data are taken from a study of blood T cell repertoires in COVID-19. Study-wide context: Some COVID-19 samples were acute and others convalescent; all came from the United States, Italy and Spain.

As originally analysed: For nucleated cells, counts were estimated from reference gene primer amplification. The table came from immunoSEQ multiplex PCR; TCRdb's copy has only in-frame clones and leaves some out. V, J and clone size were drawn from that table, and D and trimming were deduced from the DNA. This table has around 58,000 clones, roughly nine tenths appearing once. The V gene is TRBV2, the J gene TRBJ1-2, with a possible D match to TRBD1 (6 bases). This TCR derives from a woman in her sixties with active or convalescent COVID-19. The sequencing input was peripheral blood. The CDR3 coding sequence is TGTGCCAGCACCAAGGGAACAGGGATTGGCTACACCTTC. It is translated as CASTKGTGIGYTF.